This TCR beta chain originates from a study of CD8 T cells in Susac syndrome (dated by TCRdb to about 2019). About the investigation overall: Whether CD8+ T cell activation and differentiation in Susac syndrome was antigen driven was tested using repertoire sequencing. Broader findings and caveats from the paper: The number of individuals in the TCR sequencing and HLA analysis was acknowledged as relatively small.

CDR3 length: 16 amino acids, cysteine to phenylalanine. Only the CDR3 DNA stays, 48 bases, in frame from base 1. A distance of 13 bases separates the germline ends of V and J, which lose 1 base and 1 base respectively. CDR1 MDHEN and CDR2 SYDVKM were looked up in the germline V gene. In regard to this clonotype: What this receptor recognizes is not known. The record has no base qualities; no much larger clone is one base away.

Peripheral blood CD8+ and CD4+ T cells from healthy donors, Susac syndrome patients and multiple sclerosis patients were profiled using high-throughput TCR beta sequencing. Healthy donors were included as age- and sex-matched controls. CD8+ TEMRA cells were enriched by FACS, while bulk CD8+ and CD4+ T cells were purified by magnetic negative isolation. Blood was drawn into EDTA tubes, processed within 24 hours, and PBMCs were isolated by density gradient centrifugation. PBMCs intended for TCR sequencing were cryopreserved in liquid nitrogen and thawed later in a water bath at 37 degrees C. The sorted or isolated CD4+, CD8+ and CD8+ TEMRA cells had a purity of 90% or higher. RNA was extracted using the RNeasy kit, and roughly 0.5 to 1 microgram was reverse transcribed with random hexamers. The immunoSEQ multiplex PCR assay, which covers 54 Vbeta and 13 Jbeta segments, was used to amplify TCR beta CDR3 regions. To correct PCR amplification bias, a synthetic template baseline was used for both primer optimization and computational correction. Concerning the study's data processing: Reads were annotated to V, D and J genes per IMGT and analyzed with immunoSEQ Analyzer, keeping only productive sequences. Clonality was computed as one minus Shannon entropy normalized by log2 of the number of productive unique sequences. For each patient and control, public and private clones were evaluated within the 100 most prevalent clones. A clone was defined as Susac-specific if it was absent from the healthy and MS cohorts, from some 1,100 published viral clones and from other ImmuneACCESS disease sequences. TCRdb itself trimmed the public reads at Q25 with fastp, ran MiXCR and retained productive beta chains. CDR3 protein duplicates are merged, each entry listing the most common genes and DNA. These V and J calls derive from TCRdb rather than the authors' analysis. The sample yields 120,000 or so distinct CDR3 sequences; about 95% were counted once. Of the sample, around 0.1% falls within the top ten clones.

Sequenced: CD4+ T cells from PBMCs. The receptor chain draws on TRBV28 and TRBJ2-5; a tentative D match to TRBD2 spans 6 bases. This TCR came from a human donor in good health. The CDR3 region reads CASSLFGGAGQETQYF. The DNA reads as follows: TGTGCCAGCAGTTTATTCGGGGGAGCGGGCCAAGAGACCCAGTACTTC.